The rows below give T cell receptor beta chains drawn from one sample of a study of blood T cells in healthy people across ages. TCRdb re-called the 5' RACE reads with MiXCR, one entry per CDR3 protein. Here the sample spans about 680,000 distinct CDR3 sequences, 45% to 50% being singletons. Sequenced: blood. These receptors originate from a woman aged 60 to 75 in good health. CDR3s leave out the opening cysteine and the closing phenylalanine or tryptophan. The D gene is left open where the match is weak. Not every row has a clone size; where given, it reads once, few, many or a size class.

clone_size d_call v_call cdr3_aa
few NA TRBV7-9 ASSRPTGPSYEQY
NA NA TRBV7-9 ASSPPSGAFTQY
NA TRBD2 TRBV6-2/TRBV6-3 ASNPGGRYEQY
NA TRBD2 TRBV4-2 ASSQEPSGLPYTDTQY
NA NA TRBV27 ASSLFDNSNTGELF
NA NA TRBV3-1 ASSHVDEQF
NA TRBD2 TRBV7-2 ASSLFTSGNEQF
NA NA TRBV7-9 ASSPRWGVKTYEQY
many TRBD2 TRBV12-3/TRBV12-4 ASSFGLAGTGELF
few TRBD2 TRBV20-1 SARGSSGSAYNEQF
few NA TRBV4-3 ASSQNTGLNEQF
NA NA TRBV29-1 SVEGGRSETQY
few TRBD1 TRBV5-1 ASSEPGQIYEQY
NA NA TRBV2 ASSTGFQETQY
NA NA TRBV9 ASSPQALPTQY
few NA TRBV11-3 ASSLETQGHNEQF
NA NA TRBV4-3 ASSQDLVGLGGNYGYT
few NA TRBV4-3 ASSQGLTNPPSTDTQY
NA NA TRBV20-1 SAPHRDFLHT
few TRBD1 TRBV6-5 ASSRGQGAETQY
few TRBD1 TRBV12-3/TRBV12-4 ASSRRQGSDEKLF
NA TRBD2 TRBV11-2 ASSLGISGTYQETQY
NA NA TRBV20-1 SAPQREGNREAF
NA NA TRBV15 ATSTRGRGVNYGYT
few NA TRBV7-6 ASSPRIQGLGSPLH
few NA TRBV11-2 ASSLEAGQPQH
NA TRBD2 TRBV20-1 SARDGGDIQMVQY
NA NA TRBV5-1 ASSWSGASNQPQH
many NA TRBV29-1 STRTGHYEQY
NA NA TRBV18 ASSPPTGGYT
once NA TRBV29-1 SVDLQAGGELF
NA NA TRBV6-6 AVGLAATYGYT
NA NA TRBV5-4 ASSLEVWTGGSYEQY
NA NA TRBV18 ASSPTRADTQY
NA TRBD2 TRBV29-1 SVAVAGGGLGEQY
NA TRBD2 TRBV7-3 ASSSSSGKNTGELF
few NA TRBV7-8 ASSLGTAIYNEQF